This T cell receptor (beta chain) stems from a study of cytomegalovirus exposure and HLA in healthy donors. Study observations and caveats: A later analysis found most CMV-associated TCR beta chains apparently HLA-restricted.

This PCR relied on a set of 60 Vbeta primers and 13 Jbeta primers. Clones were sequenced by immunoSEQ multiplex PCR, and TCRdb holds only the in-frame ones, with some missing. Altogether some 80,000 clones are present, around 10% being singletons, with the ten largest covering almost 25%. Of note for this clone: Its specificity is not known.

The V gene's germline CDR1 is SEHNR and CDR2 FQNEAQ (reference sequence). The CDR3 has 13 residues. V shed 7 bases and J 7 bases; nucleotides not matched to a gene: 6. Sequencing was performed on PBMCs. The TCR originated in a man aged 60 to 69 in good health and CMV-seropositive. The genes are TRBV7-9 and TRBJ1-4; 7 nucleotides agree with TRBD1. The CDR3, as DNA: TGTGCCAGCAAGGGGACAGTGGCTGAAAAACTGTTTTTT. Its translation: CASKGTVAEKLFF.